What follows is one T cell receptor (beta chain) and its context. This clonotype was detected many times. The antigen it binds to is not known. Base qualities are missing; no much larger clone stands one base away. Hyperthyroidism patients were newly diagnosed, were aged 18 to 65 years, and had a disease duration under 2 months. Anyone with other autoimmune diseases, uncontrolled infections, pregnancy or lactation was excluded from the study. Clinical symptoms, serum thyroxine, TRAb, thyroid ultrasound and orbital computed tomography were used for diagnosis. Total RNA was extracted with Trizol reagent and quality-checked on an Agilent 2100 Bioanalyzer. The CDR3 sequence holds 16 residues, the cysteine and phenylalanine included. Only CDR3 DNA is held: 48 bases, read in frame from base 1. CDR1 is given as ENHRY and CDR2 as SYGVKD, both from the germline V gene. V is shortened by 3 bases, J by 5 bases, and the region joining them spans 19 bases.

The sample comes from a study of Graves' ophthalmopathy and Graves' hyperthyroidism (dated by TCRdb to 2016 to 2018). Regarding the study in general: Hyperthyroidism was considered stable if no progression to ophthalmopathy occurred within 18 months of follow-up. Once sampling was done, hyperthyroidism patients were given methimazole at a starting dose of 30 mg daily, while ophthalmopathy patients were given high-dose intravenous methylprednisolone. An independent validation cohort comprised some 18 hyperthyroidism patients and roughly 15 patients who later progressed from hyperthyroidism to ophthalmopathy. In over 5 hyperthyroidism patients, the T-cell repertoire of thyroid tissue was compared with the T-cell repertoire of blood. The study used signatures of the TCR beta repertoire to tell Graves' ophthalmopathy apart from Graves' hyperthyroidism and to predict which patients would progress to ophthalmopathy. To explore V-J signatures that separate ophthalmopathy from hyperthyroidism, a discovery set of about 100 patients was enrolled, consisting of 43 with ophthalmopathy and roughly 59 with stable hyperthyroidism. In total, 135 blood samples were TCR-sequenced: 43 ophthalmopathy, 80 or so hyperthyroidism and some 17 hyperthyroidism-to-ophthalmopathy patients. Broader findings and caveats from the paper: The 13-signature model separated ophthalmopathy from stable hyperthyroidism with 85% to 90% sensitivity and approximately 83% specificity in cross-validation, and 80%/75% in the test set. No statistical method was used to predetermine the sample size, and group allocation was not hidden from the investigators. In validation, the model predicted ophthalmopathy progression with about 64% sensitivity and about 77% specificity; roughly eleven predicted patients were CT-confirmed with GO in a median of about 6.1 months. Among expanded thyroid clonotypes with frequency above 0.001, most also showed up in blood, which suggests that blood repertoires may reflect the thyroid immune response.

For repertoire sequencing, TCR beta CDR3 regions were amplified from RNA transcripts. A first-round RT-PCR used HTBI primers with the Qiagen OneStep RT-PCR kit, followed by a second-round multiplex PCR, size selection and purification. The libraries underwent paired-end sequencing with 100 bp reads on an Illumina HiSeq2000. Concerning the study's data processing: Reads were processed with SOAPnuke, discarding reads with adapters, uncalled bases, mean Phred below 15, or no exact constant-primer or identifier match. COPE v1.2.5 was used to merge the high-quality paired reads. Each unique nucleotide sequence was defined as a clonotype, and clonotypes were aligned to IMGT TRB V, D and J references with MiTCR v1.1. Only V-J combinations with frequency above 0.0001 were analysed, covering more than 99% of repertoires. For each V-J combination, a TCR clonal expansion and chaos score was defined as the ratio of F50 clonal expansion to chaos observed in the TCRdist matrix. Welch's t-statistics and random forest were used to reduce the features to approximately 13 V-J combinations, which were then used as input to a naive Bayes classifier. The similarity between thyroid and blood repertoires was quantified using the Morisita-Horn index. The public reads were run again by TCRdb, first through fastp at Q25 and then through MiXCR, and only productive beta chains were kept. Rows with one shared CDR3 protein collapse into an entry with the most common genes and DNA. The V and J calls follow TCRdb's processing rather than the paper's. This sample has 580,000 or so distinct CDR3 sequences in its table, and roughly 39% of those were observed once. The top ten clonotypes cover 3.5% to 5% of the sample.

Rearrangement joined TRBV10-3 to TRBJ1-1; the D gene assignment is ambiguous. The sample was peripheral blood or thyroid tissue (not recorded which). The TCR sequence derives from an adult man with Graves' hyperthyroidism. The DNA sequence is given as TGTGCCATCAGTGATCTCCCGCAGGAGGGTGATACTGAAGCTTTCTTT. Its product reads: CAISDLPQEGDTEAFF.